This paragraph reports one TCR beta chain. This clone was seen a single time. Its antigen target is currently unknown. Per-nucleotide qualities are absent, and no much larger clonotype sits a single base away. The germline V gene specifies MDHEN as CDR1 and SYDVKM as CDR2. The V and J ends are trimmed by 4 bases and 6 bases, leaving 16 bases between them. Spanning cysteine to phenylalanine, the CDR3 consists of 15 amino acids. Just CDR3 DNA is preserved here, 45 bases in frame from base 1. The data are from a study of cytomegalovirus exposure and HLA in healthy donors (dated by TCRdb to the late 2010s). For the study in its entirety: In an earlier analysis of around 540 of the donors, 250 to 300 Gb of sequence data and approximately 120 million unique TCR beta sequences from some 170 million T cells were reported. Roughly five DR-DQ haplotypes were handled as single units for association and clustering because linkage in the cohort was strong. Typing coverage differed by locus: A, B, C, DRB1 and DQB1 were typed in roughly 620-630 donors, DQA1 in roughly 500, DPA1 in some 570, and DPB1 in 450 to 480. HLA typing covered class I and class II loci at four-digit resolution. All discovery cohort repertoires had been generated using a single sequencing platform. A separate validation cohort of about 110 different subjects was used in addition to the 666-subject first cohort. To predict cytomegalovirus infection status, the study brought together high-throughput TCR immunosequencing, statistical association of individual TCRs with disease status, and machine learning. Using immunosequencing, the study profiled T cell repertoires from fewer than 850 subjects and related those repertoires to cytomegalovirus serostatus. Roughly 300 gigabases of sequencing data and approximately 85 million unique TCR sequences were included in an early release covering under 650 HLA-typed donors. Donor age, sex, ethnicity and CMV serostatus were compiled alongside the repertoire data. The study aimed to test whether signatures of past pathogen exposure could be identified by cataloging public T cell receptors. In a later analysis, previously published TCR beta repertoires from 666 donors were re-analyzed and high-resolution HLA genotyping was added so that TCR occurrence patterns could be studied. Across 398 genotyped donors of the cohort, an average of approximately 240,000 unique TCR beta nucleotide sequences per donor were sequenced, and around 20% of those sequences were non-productive. In a later genetic analysis, genome-wide SNP genotypes for about three fifths of the roughly 670 donors were used, and that subset was treated as a discovery cohort. An earlier analysis of fewer than 750 of the donors used high-throughput TCR beta sequencing to judge whether each TCR beta V gene segment behaved as functional or pseudogenic. Rather than drawing on any new phenotypic data, the later analysis identified candidate immune exposures from TCR beta sequences and the way those sequences occurred across donors. The genetic ancestry cluster associated with self-reported Caucasian donors included 80% to 90% of the roughly 410 genotyped donors. On the study overall, not on this receptor specifically: In a later analysis, TCR association rates were found to vary across HLA loci, with the most associated TCRs seen for DRB1 alleles and the fewest for HLA-C alleles. In a later genetic analysis, a missense DCLRE1C variant was associated with V-gene and J-gene trimming of TCR beta chains, and the association was replicated in an independent cohort. In both the original and validation cohorts, the classifier was reported to diagnose cytomegalovirus status with high specificity and sensitivity. The cohort was sequenced for TCR beta chains only, and without alpha or paired-chain data the features that could be detected were limited. Some IMGT-functional V segments, including TRBV6-2 and TRBV6-3, could not be told apart with the 87-base-pair reads, so those segments were excluded. The sequencing pipeline was judged likely to have produced a cluster of highly shared sequence variants as a technical artifact. Correlated functional status among segregating V segments might reflect linkage disequilibrium, but an unknown experimental factor could not be ruled out. In vitro tests confirmed that three of the cytomegalovirus-associated TCR beta chains recognize cytomegalovirus antigens. A total of 150 to 200 TCR beta chains were listed by the study as associated with cytomegalovirus. A later analysis associated approximately 17,000 TCR beta sequences with specific HLA alleles at a false discovery rate of 0.05. The authors suggested that the approach could potentially be generalized to other disease states and immunological phenotypes. Broadly in line with IMGT annotations, most TCR beta V segments showed up in productive rearrangements about 90% or about 30% of the time in an earlier analysis of around 550 of the donors. Strong co-occurrence of HLA alleles, especially DR and DQ, made assigning TCR associations to individual alleles difficult. The presence/absence analyses assumed that sequencing depth was roughly uniform across donors, and that assumption may not be true. A later analysis reported that several top co-occurrence clusters appeared linked to parvovirus B19, influenza, CMV and Epstein-Barr virus. In a later genetic analysis, fewer N-insertions in productive TCRs were reported among donors in an Asian-associated ancestry cluster than the 666-donor mean. For the cohort, immune exposure information was limited to CMV serostatus. A later analysis found that HLA-associated TCR beta chains were more clonally expanded and had lower generation probabilities than equally common non-associated chains. Because counts were too low, approximately 15 rarely observed V segments, including chromosome 9 orphons, were excluded from the earlier analysis of some 590 of the donors. Because HLA typing was unavailable for some donors at each locus, only the typed subset was used in association tests. Across donors, most TCR sequences were observed very rarely, whereas some public TCRs were present in many individuals. Most CMV-associated TCR beta chains appeared to be HLA-restricted in a later analysis, and the HLA associations seemed to be driven largely by CMV exposure. A further reported finding was that TCR beta sequences accurately predicted the HLA-A and HLA-B alleles for most subjects in the first cohort.

The library was generated by the immunoSEQ multiplex PCR assay. A mixture of 60 forward primers for TCR Vbeta segments and 13 reverse primers for TCR Jbeta segments was used in the multiplex PCR. The CDR3 region of rearranged TCR beta genes was amplified from genomic DNA with a multiplex PCR assay. Amplified TCR beta libraries were sequenced as 87-base-pair reads on the Illumina HiSeq System. Turning to the authors' computational methods: Across the roughly 640 repertoires, a later analysis counted about 81 million unique TCR beta chains, roughly 11 million of which were shared by at least two donors. Raw reads were error-corrected and collapsed into unique sequences with a nearest-neighbor algorithm that merged closely related sequences to remove PCR and sequencing errors. To assign V, D and J gene segments, CDR3 sequences were aligned to IMGT reference sequences. For a sequence to be retained, at least a six-nucleotide match to both a V gene segment and a J gene segment was required. Rearrangements were classified as productive when the CDR3 lacked stop codons and remained in frame with V and J, and all other rearrangements were classified as non-productive. CDR3 was defined according to IMGT convention as the region running from the second conserved V-encoded cysteine to the conserved J-encoded phenylalanine. The earlier analysis of fewer than 750 of the donors excluded sequences that lacked an unambiguous match to a single V gene segment. An earlier analysis of around 600 of the donors classified V segments as functional when productive rearrangements were above 56.7% and as segregating when the standard deviation between donors was above 5%. A statistical classification framework was developed to diagnose cytomegalovirus status using the catalog of TCR beta chain sequences. In a later analysis, V and J genes were assigned by comparing TCR nucleotide sequences against IMGT/GENE-DB human TR gene sequences. A later analysis assigned CDR3 sequences and most-parsimonious VDJ recombination scenarios with the TCRdist pipeline. In a later analysis, every TCR beta chain was defined by the combination of its CDR3 amino acid sequence and its V-gene family, and reads without a unique V-gene family were dropped. A later analysis removed roughly 590 highly shared, low-generation-probability nucleotide sequences to deal with suspected cross-contamination and a sequencing artifact. For each public chain, a later analysis derived a clonal expansion index from normalized ranks of inferred template counts within each repertoire. In a later analysis, generation probabilities were computed with a VDJ recombination model fitted to out-of-frame rearrangements, and the resulting probabilities were checked against IGoR. Hypergeometric tests were used in a later analysis to score TCR-TCR, TCR-HLA and TCR-CMV co-occurrence, with a repertoire-size bias correction applied to the TCR pairs. In a later analysis, false discovery rates were estimated by permuting HLA or CMV assignments 20 times. In a later analysis, co-occurring TCRs were grouped using DBSCAN, with TCRdist sequence similarity added in when clustering inside HLA-allele-positive subsets. Repertoires with fewer than 30,000 or more than 120,000 public chains were left out of co-occurrence clustering, as were a handful of repertoires with anomalous nucleotide sharing. TCRdb holds this immuneACCESS table with in-frame rearrangements only. Some clones are missing; in checked studies, unresolved V genes explain under half, and the rest has no known cause. Clone size and V and J calls were adopted from that table, with D and trimming inferred from the DNA. In all, the sample holds about 73,000 clones, and 65% to 80% of those were seen once. Around 12% of the sample goes to the ten largest clones.

The cohort was made up of several hundred healthy bone marrow donors. At the time of sampling, all cohort members were nominally healthy, though unrecorded immune exposures were likely present. The donor tested CMV seronegative and was one of the 352 seronegative cohort members. Every donor gave a peripheral blood sample, and the peripheral blood mononuclear cells from that sample were used for TCR beta sequencing. Genomic DNA was extracted from the blood cell samples with the Qiagen DNeasy Blood Extraction Kit. The chain was built from TRBV28 and TRBJ1-5; the D gene cannot be resolved reliably. The specimen sequenced was PBMCs. This TCR was recovered from a man in his 70s in good health and CMV-seronegative. This receptor has the CDR3 CASSSSSGFTQPQHF. At the DNA level, the sequence is TGTGCCAGCAGTTCCTCTTCGGGGTTCACTCAGCCCCAGCATTTT.